This entry concerns a single T cell receptor (beta chain). The sample is drawn from a study of Ad26.COV2.S vaccination and SARS-CoV-2 variants. Described treatment: around 19 received Ad26.COV2.S at low or high dose, single or two shots; about 5 received placebo; per-sample allocation not given. The study sampled participants on day 63 after the first vaccine or placebo injection. V gave up 4 bases and J gave up 3 bases, with 16 bases separating them. The germline CDR1 and CDR2 sequences are LGHDT and YNNKEL (reference sequence). The CDR3 contains 15 residues. TCRdb's copy holds only in-frame clones and misses some; the assay was immunoSEQ multiplex PCR. The sample lists 350,000 to 400,000 clones; 75% to 90% were seen once.

This TCR was sampled from a person between 18 and 60 years old who received the Ad26.COV2.S COVID-19 vaccine or a placebo. The J gene is TRBJ2-7, the V gene TRBV3-1 (or the pseudogene TRBV3-2); D is possibly TRBD2 (5 bases). The sample in question was peripheral blood, obtained in a trial of Ad26.COV2.S vaccine versus placebo. DNA for the CDR3: TGTGCCAGCAGCCCGACGCTTACCCGGGGCTACGAGCAGTACTTC. Protein sequence: CASSPTLTRGYEQYF.